These T cell receptor beta chains were read from a single sample in a study of T cells in Graves' hyperthyroidism and ophthalmopathy. TCRdb processed the multiplex PCR reads anew with MiXCR; each CDR3 protein has one entry. Seen here are almost 500,000 distinct CDR3 sequences, about 20% observed once, and the top ten hold 45% to 55%. Sequencing input: blood. These receptors all stem from a woman in her seventies with Graves' ophthalmopathy. CDR3s include the opening cysteine and the closing phenylalanine or tryptophan. Fields, in order: D gene, clone size, V gene, J gene, CDR3 DNA, CDR3 protein. The D gene is left open where the match is weak. Where a row states a size, it is once, few, many or the class of an expanded clone; other rows omit it.

d_call: TRBD1; clone_size: many; v_call: TRBV28; j_call: TRBJ2-6; cdr3_nt: TGTGCCAGCAGTTTACCAGGGACAGCTGGGGCCAACGTCCTGACTTTC; cdr3_aa: CASSLPGTAGANVLTF
d_call: TRBD2; clone_size: NA; v_call: TRBV20-1; j_call: TRBJ2-7; cdr3_nt: TGCAGTGCTTCGACTAGCGGCTACGAGCAGTACTTC; cdr3_aa: CSASTSGYEQYF
d_call: NA; clone_size: NA; v_call: TRBV2; j_call: TRBJ2-2; cdr3_nt: TGTGCCAGCAGTAACAGGGTAAACACCGGGGAGCTGTTTTTT; cdr3_aa: CASSNRVNTGELFF
d_call: NA; clone_size: NA; v_call: TRBV12-3/TRBV12-4; j_call: TRBJ1-1; cdr3_nt: TGTGCCAGCAGTTTGGGTCGGAGGGCTTTCTTT; cdr3_aa: CASSLGRRAFF
d_call: NA; clone_size: NA; v_call: TRBV14; j_call: TRBJ2-3; cdr3_nt: TGTGCCAGCAGCCAAATGGATACGCAGTATTTT; cdr3_aa: CASSQMDTQYF
d_call: NA; clone_size: many; v_call: TRBV28; j_call: TRBJ1-5; cdr3_nt: TGTGCCTCAAGGGGCCGGGGTAATATTGGCAATCAGCCCCAGCATTTT; cdr3_aa: CASRGRGNIGNQPQHF
d_call: TRBD1; clone_size: NA; v_call: TRBV5-1; j_call: TRBJ2-5; cdr3_nt: TGCGCCAGCAGCTCCGGGACAGGGGGCATGAGTGACTTC; cdr3_aa: CASSSGTGGMSDF
d_call: TRBD2; clone_size: many; v_call: TRBV2; j_call: TRBJ2-5; cdr3_nt: TGTGCCAGCGGGGGACTAGCGGGAGAGAGGGAGACCCAGTACTTC; cdr3_aa: CASGGLAGERETQYF
d_call: TRBD2; clone_size: few; v_call: TRBV30; j_call: TRBJ2-3; cdr3_nt: TGTGCCTGGAGTGTTTTATCGGTGGCTAGCGGGTCCGATACGCAGTATTTT; cdr3_aa: CAWSVLSVASGSDTQYF
d_call: NA; clone_size: once; v_call: TRBV20-1; j_call: TRBJ2-5; cdr3_nt: TGCAGTGCTAGAGGTCTAGCAAAAGAGACCCAGTACTTC; cdr3_aa: CSARGLAKETQYF
d_call: TRBD1; clone_size: few; v_call: TRBV6-4; j_call: TRBJ1-2; cdr3_nt: TGTGCCAGCAGGCCCACACAGGGGGCGGGGGGCTACACCTTC; cdr3_aa: CASRPTQGAGGYTF
d_call: NA; clone_size: few; v_call: TRBV28; j_call: TRBJ1-1; cdr3_nt: TGTGCCAGCACCAACTCGGTGGCAGGGGAAGCTTTCTTT; cdr3_aa: CASTNSVAGEAFF
d_call: NA; clone_size: NA; v_call: TRBV20-1; j_call: TRBJ1-2; cdr3_nt: TGCAGTGCTAGGCGGAGTAACTATGGCTACACCTTC; cdr3_aa: CSARRSNYGYTF
d_call: NA; clone_size: NA; v_call: TRBV7-9; j_call: TRBJ1-2; cdr3_nt: TGTGCCAGCAGCTCAGCCTCCCCTAACTATGGCTACACCTTC; cdr3_aa: CASSSASPNYGYTF
d_call: NA; clone_size: few; v_call: TRBV11-2; j_call: TRBJ1-6; cdr3_nt: TGTGCCAGCAGCACCACCAGGGGAGTTGTGCCACCCCTCCACTTT; cdr3_aa: CASSTTRGVVPPLHF
d_call: NA; clone_size: NA; v_call: TRBV19; j_call: TRBJ2-2; cdr3_nt: TGTGCCAGTAGGCCCGGCTCGAACACCGGGGAGCTGTTTTTT; cdr3_aa: CASRPGSNTGELFF
d_call: TRBD1; clone_size: NA; v_call: TRBV3-1; j_call: TRBJ2-7; cdr3_nt: TGTGCCAGCAGCCAGGCGGGACAGGTAAACTACGAGCAGTACTTC; cdr3_aa: CASSQAGQVNYEQYF
d_call: TRBD1; clone_size: many; v_call: TRBV6-1; j_call: TRBJ1-5; cdr3_nt: TGTGCCAGCAGGGGACAGGGTTTAAGTCAGCCCCAGCATTTT; cdr3_aa: CASRGQGLSQPQHF
d_call: TRBD1; clone_size: once; v_call: TRBV5-4; j_call: TRBJ1-2; cdr3_nt: TGTGCCGGCAGCGACTACAGGGGGGGGAACTATGGCTACACCTTC; cdr3_aa: CAGSDYRGGNYGYTF
d_call: TRBD2; clone_size: NA; v_call: TRBV4-1; j_call: TRBJ2-1; cdr3_nt: TGCGCCAGCAGACCCGGACTAGCGCCTGACAATGAGCAGTTCTTC; cdr3_aa: CASRPGLAPDNEQFF
d_call: TRBD1; clone_size: NA; v_call: TRBV19; j_call: TRBJ1-6; cdr3_nt: TGTGCCAGTAACCCGGGACAGGGGGCCCTCGGATCACCCCTCCACTTT; cdr3_aa: CASNPGQGALGSPLHF
d_call: TRBD1; clone_size: NA; v_call: TRBV10-2; j_call: TRBJ2-6; cdr3_nt: TGCGCCAGCAGTGAGAACAGGGGGTCCTCTGGGGCCAACGTCCTGACTTTC; cdr3_aa: CASSENRGSSGANVLTF
d_call: TRBD1; clone_size: few; v_call: TRBV6-5; j_call: TRBJ2-7; cdr3_nt: TGTGCCAGCAGTTACTCCGGAGGGACAGGGCTTCACGAGCAGTACTTC; cdr3_aa: CASSYSGGTGLHEQYF
d_call: NA; clone_size: few; v_call: TRBV19; j_call: TRBJ2-1; cdr3_nt: TGTGCCAGTCCCCCCTTCGCAACCTTAGAACCAGCCTACAATGAGCAGTTCTTC; cdr3_aa: CASPPFATLEPAYNEQFF
d_call: NA; clone_size: NA; v_call: TRBV18; j_call: TRBJ2-4; cdr3_nt: TGTGCCAGCTCACCACCCAGGGCCCTAGCCAAAAACATTCAGTACTTC; cdr3_aa: CASSPPRALAKNIQYF
d_call: NA; clone_size: once; v_call: TRBV2; j_call: TRBJ1-1; cdr3_nt: TGTGCCAGCAGCCAGGGTTCGAACACCGGAGCTTTCTTT; cdr3_aa: CASSQGSNTGAFF
d_call: TRBD1; clone_size: many; v_call: TRBV12-3/TRBV12-4; j_call: TRBJ1-1; cdr3_nt: TGTGCCAGCAGTCTTCGGACAGGGGGGAAAGATGAAGCTTTCTTT; cdr3_aa: CASSLRTGGKDEAFF
d_call: TRBD1; clone_size: NA; v_call: TRBV7-9; j_call: TRBJ1-1; cdr3_nt: TGTGCCAGCAGCTCGTCAGGGGGCTCTGAAGCTTTCTTT; cdr3_aa: CASSSSGGSEAFF
d_call: NA; clone_size: NA; v_call: TRBV7-8; j_call: TRBJ2-1; cdr3_nt: TGTGCCAGCAGCGTCAATAGGAACAATGAGCAGTTCTTC; cdr3_aa: CASSVNRNNEQFF
d_call: NA; clone_size: many; v_call: TRBV2; j_call: TRBJ2-3; cdr3_nt: TGTGCCAGCACCCCCGGCGGATACACAGATACGCAGTATTTT; cdr3_aa: CASTPGGYTDTQYF
d_call: NA; clone_size: NA; v_call: TRBV6-1; j_call: TRBJ1-5; cdr3_nt: TGTGCCAGCAGCTCCCGGGGAGGGGCCAACAATCAGCCCCAGCATTTT; cdr3_aa: CASSSRGGANNQPQHF
d_call: NA; clone_size: few; v_call: TRBV18; j_call: TRBJ2-2; cdr3_nt: TGTGCCAGCTCACCATCGTCACCTAGCGTGGTCGGGGAGCTGTTTTTT; cdr3_aa: CASSPSSPSVVGELFF
d_call: TRBD1; clone_size: NA; v_call: TRBV5-1; j_call: TRBJ1-2; cdr3_nt: TGCGCCAGCAGCGGTGGACAGGGGACTGGCTACACCTTC; cdr3_aa: CASSGGQGTGYTF
d_call: NA; clone_size: many; v_call: TRBV7-9; j_call: TRBJ2-7; cdr3_nt: TGTGCCAGCAGCCCCCCCTCCATGGCGCCCCACGAGCAGTACTTC; cdr3_aa: CASSPPSMAPHEQYF
d_call: NA; clone_size: many; v_call: TRBV28; j_call: TRBJ1-1; cdr3_nt: TGTGCCAGCAGTTTCTCCCGTGAAGCTTTCTTT; cdr3_aa: CASSFSREAFF
d_call: TRBD2; clone_size: few; v_call: TRBV20-1; j_call: TRBJ2-7; cdr3_nt: TGCAGTGCTAGAGTGGCTAGCGGGATTATCTACGAGCAGTACTTC; cdr3_aa: CSARVASGIIYEQYF
d_call: NA; clone_size: few; v_call: TRBV4-3; j_call: TRBJ1-5; cdr3_nt: TGCGCCAGCAGCCAAGCCCAGGGAGTTCAGCCCCAGCATTTT; cdr3_aa: CASSQAQGVQPQHF
d_call: TRBD1; clone_size: many; v_call: TRBV15; j_call: TRBJ1-1; cdr3_nt: TGTGCCACCAGCAGACCCAGGGGGAAAATGAACACTGAAGCTTTCTTT; cdr3_aa: CATSRPRGKMNTEAFF
d_call: NA; clone_size: few; v_call: TRBV7-2; j_call: TRBJ2-1; cdr3_nt: TGTGCCAGCAGCTTAGCGGGCGCTGCTGAGCAGTTCTTC; cdr3_aa: CASSLAGAAEQFF
d_call: TRBD1; clone_size: few; v_call: TRBV29-1; j_call: TRBJ2-7; cdr3_nt: TGCAGCGCCCGACAGGGGCACTCCTACGAGCAGTACTTC; cdr3_aa: CSARQGHSYEQYF
d_call: NA; clone_size: NA; v_call: TRBV3-1; j_call: TRBJ1-2; cdr3_nt: TGTGCCAGCAGCCAGCTGGGTGGGGGGCAGGGCTATGGCTACACCTTC; cdr3_aa: CASSQLGGGQGYGYTF
d_call: NA; clone_size: once; v_call: TRBV19; j_call: TRBJ2-3; cdr3_nt: TGTGCCAGTAGTTCGCCGGGACTCCCACAAGATACGCAGTATTTT; cdr3_aa: CASSSPGLPQDTQYF
d_call: TRBD1; clone_size: many; v_call: TRBV11-2; j_call: TRBJ2-7; cdr3_nt: TGTGCCAGCAGCTCATGGACAGGGGACGTCTACGAGCAGTACTTC; cdr3_aa: CASSSWTGDVYEQYF
d_call: NA; clone_size: few; v_call: TRBV6-2/TRBV6-3; j_call: TRBJ2-3; cdr3_nt: TGTGCCAGCAATCAGCTAGCAGATAGCACAGATACGCAGTATTTT; cdr3_aa: CASNQLADSTDTQYF
d_call: TRBD2; clone_size: NA; v_call: TRBV20-1; j_call: TRBJ2-5; cdr3_nt: TGCAGTGCCACATTACTAGCGGGAGAGACCCAGTACTTC; cdr3_aa: CSATLLAGETQYF
d_call: NA; clone_size: NA; v_call: TRBV6-1; j_call: TRBJ1-1; cdr3_nt: TGTGCCACCACGAGAGACCGGAGAAAAATGAACACTGAAGCTTTCTTT; cdr3_aa: CATTRDRRKMNTEAFF